These 29 T cell receptor beta chains share one sample of origin, sequenced in a study of T cells in Graves' hyperthyroidism and ophthalmopathy. Amplification targeted TCR beta CDR3 regions from RNA transcripts. First-round RT-PCR of the TCR CDR3 relied on the HTBI primer set. One entry per CDR3 protein results from TCRdb running MiXCR on the multiplex PCR reads. Found here are about 400,000 distinct CDR3 sequences, over 11% of them singletons; the top ten hold 25% to 30%. The specimen was blood. These receptors were taken from a man between 45 and 60 years old with Graves' ophthalmopathy.

This clonotype occurred many times. The chain carries TRBV12-3 or TRBV12-4 and TRBJ2-3, with no clear D. The CDR3 covers 14 residues. Trimming left V 1 base short and J 4 bases short, with 9 bases between. CDR3 region: CASSLDRPADTQYF. CDR3 in DNA: TGTGCCAGCAGTTTAGACAGACCCGCAGATACGCAGTATTTT.

The V gene is TRBV13, the J gene TRBJ2-1; maybe TRBD1 (8 bases). This CDR3 has 16 amino acids. Trimming left V 10 bases short and J 1 base short, with 20 bases between. CDR1 and CDR2 (germline): PRHDT, FYEKMQ (reference sequence). The CDR3 is CANSTGGVRSYNEQFF. DNA of the CDR3: TGTGCCAACAGTACAGGGGGGGTTAGGTCCTACAATGAGCAGTTCTTC. Full variable domain (remainder filled in from reference TRBV13 and TRBJ2-1): AAGVIQSPRHLIKEKRETATLKCYPIPRHDTVYWYQQGPGQDPQFLISFYEKMQSDKGSIPDRFSAQQFSDYHSELNMSSLELGDSALYFCANSTGGVRSYNEQFFGPGTRLTVL.

This clonotype was counted at least ten times. The rearrangement joins TRBV3-1 to TRBJ2-3; D ambiguous. V was clipped by 5 bases and J by 1 base, with 19 bases between them. The CDR3 sequence is 17 residues long. Germline lookup yields CDR1 LGHDT and CDR2 YNNKEL (reference sequence). The CDR3 DNA sequence: TGTGCCAGCAGCACCTCGTATGAGTGGAGCGGCACAGATACGCAGTATTTT. This gives the protein CASSTSYEWSGTDTQYF.

The chain uses TRBV7-6 and TRBJ2-5; 11 bases fit TRBD2. This CDR3 contains 17 residues. Germline values: CDR1 SGHVS, CDR2 FNYEAQ. The V gene end was trimmed by 5 bases and the J gene end by 1 base; junction bases not matched to a gene: 9. The chain's CDR3 is CASSQSRLAGSQETQYF. DNA for the CDR3: TGTGCCAGCAGCCAATCTCGACTAGCGGGGTCCCAAGAGACCCAGTACTTC.

This clonotype was recorded at least ten times. The CDR3 reads CASSLSSGTRELFF. The CDR3 region has the DNA TGTGCCAGCAGTTTATCTTCTGGGACCCGGGAGCTGTTTTTT. The J gene is TRBJ2-2, the V gene TRBV27; D tentatively reads TRBD1 or TRBD2 (5 bases each). CDR1 is MNHEY and CDR2 is SMNVEV in the germline V gene (reference sequence). Trimming pared 0 bases from V and 9 bases from J, leaving 11 bases between. The CDR3 has 14 residues.

This rearrangement joins TRBV28 to TRBJ2-7, with 9 bases fitting TRBD1. The CDR3 has 16 residues. Looked up from germline, CDR1 is MDHEN and CDR2 is SYDVKM. V shed 5 bases, J shed 6 bases, and the junction held 14 bases outside the gene matches. CDR3 protein: CASSESGTGRYGEQYF. For the CDR3, the DNA is TGTGCCAGCAGTGAATCCGGGACAGGGCGTTACGGCGAGCAGTACTTC. Complete variable domain (other parts from reference TRBV28 and TRBJ2-7): DVKVTQSSRYLVKRTGEKVFLECVQDMDHENMFWYRQDPGLGLRLIYFSYDVKMKEKGDIPEGYSVSREKKERFSLILESASTNQTSMYLCASSESGTGRYGEQYFGPGTRLTVT.

This clonotype occurred a few times. The CDR3: CASRRSGRETYEQYF. Here the CDR3 DNA reads TGTGCCAGCAGGAGAAGCGGGAGGGAGACCTACGAGCAGTACTTC. V gene TRBV6-2 or TRBV6-3 combines with J gene TRBJ2-7; 10 bases align to TRBD2. The CDR3 sequence is 15 residues long. J gave up 2 bases and V 6 bases, and 7 bases lay outside the gene matches. Germline CDR1 reads MNHEY; CDR2 reads SVGEGT.

The V call is TRBV4-1, the J call TRBJ1-3, with a tentative D call TRBD1 (6 bases). The CDR3 is made up of 17 amino acids. Trimming removed 4 bases from V and 2 bases from J, with 18 bases in between. Germline V gene sequence: CDR1 MGHRA, CDR2 YSYEKL. CDR3 bases: TGCGCCAGCAGCCCGATTACAGGGAAAATAGCTGGAAACACCATATATTTT. Its translation: CASSPITGKIAGNTIYF.

This clonotype was seen repeatedly, ten times or more. The chain has TRBV20-1 and TRBJ2-7, with D possibly called TRBD1 or TRBD2 (5 bases each). The CDR3 extends over 13 amino acids. CDR1 is DFQATT, CDR2 SNEGSKA, per germline (reference sequence). The V end lost 6 bases, the J end lost 0 bases, and 12 bases lay between the germline ends. The CDR3 region has the DNA TGCAGTGCCGAGAGGGGTAGCTCCTACGAGCAGTACTTC. Protein product: CSAERGSSYEQYF.

This clonotype was detected ten times or more. V gene TRBV20-1 combines with J gene TRBJ2-1, with 9 bases lining up with TRBD2. The CDR3 spans 15 residues. The germline V gene has CDR1 DFQATT and CDR2 SNEGSKA (reference sequence). V shed 0 bases and J 4 bases; nucleotides not matched to a gene: 4. The CDR3 nucleotides read TGCAGTGCTAGAGATGGGACTAGCTCTTACAATGAGCAGTTCTTC. The encoded protein is CSARDGTSSYNEQFF.

There are a few counts of this clonotype. The chain uses TRBV12-3 or TRBV12-4 and TRBJ1-5; no clear D. This CDR3 has 14 residues. Trimming shortened V by 7 bases and J by 2 bases, and 12 bases separated the two germline ends. The DNA for the CDR3 is TGTGCCAGCACCCACAGACTGGGCAATCAGCCCCAGCATTTT. It specifies CASTHRLGNQPQHF.

This clonotype has at least ten counts. V gene TRBV20-1 combines with J gene TRBJ1-2, with D possibly matching TRBD1 (5 bases). CDR3 size: 15 residues. The V and J ends lost 0 bases and 4 bases respectively, with 15 bases between them. CDR1 is DFQATT, CDR2 SNEGSKA, per germline (reference sequence). CDR3 DNA sequence: TGCAGTGCTAGAGATATGGGGGGAATCCCCTATGGCTACACCTTC. It specifies CSARDMGGIPYGYTF.

The chain combines TRBV5-1 with TRBJ1-6, with D hard to call. V lost 0 bases and J 6 bases, leaving 7 bases between the germline ends. Germline lookup yields CDR1 SGHRS and CDR2 YFSETQ. The CDR3 totals 14 residues. The CDR3 loop reads CASSLAVINSPLHF. DNA of the CDR3: TGCGCCAGCAGCTTGGCTGTCATTAATTCACCCCTCCACTTT.

Only a few counts were recorded for this clonotype. J is TRBJ2-1 and V is TRBV19, with a possible D match to TRBD2 (6 bases). V lost 1 base, J lost 2 bases, and 12 bases lay in between. The germline gives CDR1 LNHDA, CDR2 SQIVND (reference sequence). The CDR3 consists of 16 residues. The CDR3 nucleotides are TGTGCCAGTAGTATAGGGGGACTGGCCGCCTACAATGAGCAGTTCTTC. Protein sequence: CASSIGGLAAYNEQFF.

This clonotype has a count of ten or more. CDR3 nucleotides: TGTGCCAGCAGTTACGTCAGAAATGAGCAGTTCTTC. This translates into CASSYVRNEQFF. This rearrangement joins TRBV6-2 or TRBV6-3 to TRBJ2-1, with D unresolved. V was shortened by 2 bases and J by 7 bases, with 6 bases between the two germline ends. The CDR3 is 12 amino acids. CDR1 and CDR2 from the germline V gene are MNHEY and SVGEGT.

This clonotype has at least ten counts. The CDR3 nucleotides read TGTGCCAGCAGCATGGCAGGGGAAGGCACTGAAGCTTTCTTT. It codes for CASSMAGEGTEAFF. V and J are TRBV7-9 and TRBJ1-1; the D gene is possibly TRBD1 (6 bases). This CDR3 comprises 14 residues. V lost 5 bases and J 4 bases, leaving 14 bases between the germline ends. The germline gives CDR1 SEHNR, CDR2 FQNEAQ (reference sequence). Using reference TRBV7-9 and TRBJ1-1 for the parts outside the CDR3, the full variable domain is DTGVSQNPRHKITKRGQNVTFRCDPISEHNRLYWYRQTLGQGPEFLTYFQNEAQLEKSRLLSDRFSAERPKGSFSTLEIQRTEQGDSAMYLCASSMAGEGTEAFFGQGTRLTVV.

Many counts were recorded for this clonotype. V is TRBV2 and J is TRBJ2-1; D not resolved. Germline CDR1 reads SNHLY; CDR2 reads FYNNEI. The CDR3 totals 13 residues. V gave up 6 bases and J gave up 3 bases, with 9 bases separating them. CDR3 nucleotides: TGTGCCAGCAGAGGATCAATCTACAATGAGCAGTTCTTC. As protein: CASRGSIYNEQFF.

The sample holds many counts of this clonotype. The chain links TRBV6-1 to TRBJ1-1, with 8 bases fitting TRBD1. The CDR3 extends over 16 amino acids. J gave up 0 bases and V 2 bases, and 5 bases lay outside the gene matches. Germline V lookup: CDR1 MNHNS, CDR2 SASEGT. CDR3 bases: TGTGCCAGCAGTGAATACGCAGGGGGCCTGAACACTGAAGCTTTCTTT. It specifies CASSEYAGGLNTEAFF.

The chain uses TRBV11-3 and TRBJ2-1, with 7 bases that match TRBD2. V trimming: 5 bases; J trimming: 5 bases; junction bases outside the gene matches: 6. There are 14 residues in the CDR3. Germline V lookup: CDR1 SGHNT, CDR2 YENEEA. The CDR3 nucleotides read TGTGCCAGCAGCCCGCCTGCGGGAGACAATGAGCAGTTCTTC. Protein: CASSPPAGDNEQFF.

This clonotype was seen repeatedly, ten times or more. The rearrangement uses TRBV7-2 and TRBJ2-1, with 9 bases identical to TRBD1. Trimming cost V 5 bases and J 2 bases; bases outside gene matches: 7. The CDR3 totals 16 residues. From germline, CDR1 is SGHTA and CDR2 FQGNSA. The CDR3 coding sequence is TGTGCCAGCAGCAGCCAGGGGACAGGGCCCTACAATGAGCAGTTCTTC. It is translated as CASSSQGTGPYNEQFF. Combining the CDR3 with reference TRBV7-2 and TRBJ2-1 gives the whole variable domain GAGVSQSPSNKVTEKGKDVELRCDPISGHTALYWYRQSLGQGLEFLIYFQGNSAPDKSGLPSDRFSAERTGGSVSTLTIQRTQQEDSAVYLCASSSQGTGPYNEQFFGPGTRLTVL.

The chain employs TRBV5-1 and TRBJ1-5, with a tentative D call TRBD1 (6 bases). Germline V CDR1 and CDR2: SGHRS, YFSETQ. The CDR3 is 17 amino acids. V lost 0 bases to trimming and J lost 2 bases, with 15 bases between them. The CDR3 loop reads CASSLVGGAEGNQPQHF. CDR3 sequence (DNA): TGCGCCAGCAGCTTGGTCGGGGGGGCAGAGGGCAATCAGCCCCAGCATTTT.

On this clonotype: Sequence at one end of the junction differs from germline and may be a read error. This chain uses TRBV18 with TRBJ2-7; D might be TRBD2 (5 bases). From germline, CDR1 is KGHSH and CDR2 LQKENI. The CDR3 loop spans 14 amino acids. The DNA for the CDR3 is TGTGCCAGCCCACCACCAAGCGGCGCCTACGAGCAGTACTTC. This codes for CASPPPSGAYEQYF. The full variable domain, its missing parts supplied by reference TRBV18 and TRBJ2-7, is NAGVMQNPRHLVRRRGQEARLRCSPMKGHSHVYWYRQLPEEGLKFMVYLQKENIIDESGMPKERFSAEFPKEGPSILRIQQVVRGDSAAYFCASPPPSGAYEQYFGPGTRLTVT.

The J gene is TRBJ2-1, the V gene TRBV9, with D perhaps TRBD1 or TRBD2 (5 bases each). Germline V gene sequence: CDR1 SGDLS, CDR2 YYNGEE. Trimming removed 0 bases at V and 5 bases at J, with 9 bases between. This CDR3 has 14 residues. Here the CDR3 DNA reads TGTGCCAGCAGCGTAGGGGACGGAAACAATGAGCAGTTCTTC. This sequence encodes CASSVGDGNNEQFF.

There are a few counts of this clonotype. This chain joins TRBV5-1 and TRBJ2-4, with TRBD1 identical over 9 bases. Germline V gene data show CDR1 as SGHRS and CDR2 as YFSETQ. Trimming removed 3 bases from V and 8 bases from J; junction bases left unmatched: 9. The length of the CDR3 is 15 residues. Here the CDR3 DNA reads TGCGCCAGCAGCTACGGGGACAGGGTCCCCCACATTCAGTACTTC. It encodes CASSYGDRVPHIQYF.

In its sample, this clonotype was seen many times. The V call is TRBV30, the J call TRBJ2-1; D unresolved. The CDR3 totals 14 residues. V was pared by 0 bases and J by 4 bases, with 10 bases between. Germline V gene sequence: CDR1 GTSNPN, CDR2 SVGIG (reference sequence). Here the CDR3 reads CAWSVLYSYNEQFF. The CDR3 DNA is TGTGCCTGGAGTGTACTCTATAGTTACAATGAGCAGTTCTTC.

This clonotype has just a few counts. The chain's CDR3 is CSVEEIETQYF. The CDR3 DNA reads as TGCAGCGTTGAAGAAATAGAGACCCAGTACTTC. V usage is TRBV29-1 and J usage is TRBJ2-5, with D uncertain. The CDR3 is made up of 11 amino acids. Per germline, CDR1 SQVTM and CDR2 ANQGSEA. Trimming removed 0 bases at V and 4 bases at J, with 3 bases between. The complete variable domain, with remaining parts taken from reference TRBV29-1 and TRBJ2-5, reads SAVISQKPSRDICQRGTSLTIQCQVDSQVTMMFWYRQQPGQSLTLIATANQGSEATYESGFVIDKFPISRPNLTFSTLTVSNMSPEDSSIYLCSVEEIETQYFGPGTRLLVL.

This clonotype was seen ten or more times. The rearrangement links TRBV20-1 to TRBJ2-1, with 11 nucleotides matching TRBD2. In germline, CDR1 is DFQATT, CDR2 SNEGSKA (reference sequence). With 6 bases clipped from V and 6 bases from J, the junction kept 7 bases outside the gene matches. The CDR3 contains 14 residues. CDR3 sequence reads: CSAEVLAGANEQFF. DNA of the CDR3: TGCAGTGCGGAGGTACTAGCGGGGGCCAATGAGCAGTTCTTC.

This chain uses TRBV3-1 with TRBJ2-1; D is uncertain. This CDR3 has 15 residues. V lost 7 bases and J lost 7, with 20 bases in between. The germline V gene has CDR1 LGHDT and CDR2 YNNKEL (reference sequence). The chain's CDR3 is CASTFEIGKGNEQFF. Written as DNA, the CDR3 is TGTGCCAGCACCTTCGAGATCGGAAAAGGAAATGAGCAGTTCTTC.

This clonotype has at least ten counts. This chain connects TRBV3-1 to TRBJ2-7; D gene uncertain. The germline V and J ends were trimmed by 3 bases and 7 bases, with 22 bases remaining between them. This CDR3 has 16 amino acids. Germline values: CDR1 LGHDT, CDR2 YNNKEL (reference sequence). CDR3 coding DNA: TGTGCCAGCAGCCACCCTGACCGGACGGCGGTTGGAGAGCAGTACTTC. Its protein is CASSHPDRTAVGEQYF.